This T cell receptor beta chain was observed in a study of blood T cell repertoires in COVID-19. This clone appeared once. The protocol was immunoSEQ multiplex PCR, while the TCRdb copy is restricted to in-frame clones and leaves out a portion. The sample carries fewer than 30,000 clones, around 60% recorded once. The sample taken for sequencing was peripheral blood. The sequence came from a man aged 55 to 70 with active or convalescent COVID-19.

CDR3 in amino acids: CASSPSSGLAKNIQYF. DNA of the CDR3: TGTGCCAGCAGCCCCTCTAGCGGGTTAGCCAAAAACATTCAGTACTTC. The gene calls are TRBV9 and TRBJ2-4; TRBD2 matches 8 bases. This CDR3 is 16 amino acids long. Per germline, CDR1 SGDLS and CDR2 YYNGEE. Trimming removed 4 bases from V and 0 bases from J; junction bases left unmatched: 6.